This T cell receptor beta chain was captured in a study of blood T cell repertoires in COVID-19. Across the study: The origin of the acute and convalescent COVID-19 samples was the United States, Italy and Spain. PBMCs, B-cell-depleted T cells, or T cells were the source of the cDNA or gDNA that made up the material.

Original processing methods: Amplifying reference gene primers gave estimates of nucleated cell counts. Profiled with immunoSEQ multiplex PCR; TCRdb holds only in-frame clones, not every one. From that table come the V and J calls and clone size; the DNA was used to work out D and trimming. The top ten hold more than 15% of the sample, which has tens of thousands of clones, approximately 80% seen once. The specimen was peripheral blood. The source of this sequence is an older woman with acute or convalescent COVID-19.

CDR3 region: CASDGSSNTGELFF. The CDR3 nucleotides are TGTGCCAGCGACGGGTCATCGAACACCGGGGAGCTGTTTTTT. This rearrangement joins TRBV28 to TRBJ2-2; D call uncertain. Germline V lookup: CDR1 MDHEN, CDR2 SYDVKM. V lost 8 bases and J 0 bases, leaving 10 bases between the germline ends. The CDR3 is 14 amino acids.